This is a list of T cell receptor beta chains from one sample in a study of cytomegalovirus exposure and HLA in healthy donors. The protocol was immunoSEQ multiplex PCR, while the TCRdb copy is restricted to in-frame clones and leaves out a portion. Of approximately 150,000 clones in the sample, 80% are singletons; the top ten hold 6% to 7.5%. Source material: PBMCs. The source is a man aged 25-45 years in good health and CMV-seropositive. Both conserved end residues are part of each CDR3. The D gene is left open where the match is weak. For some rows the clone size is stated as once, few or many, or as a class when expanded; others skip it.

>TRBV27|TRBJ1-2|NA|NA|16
CASSLFGGKGGYGYTF
TGTGCCAGCAGTTTATTCGGGGGGAAGGGCGGCTATGGCTACACCTTC
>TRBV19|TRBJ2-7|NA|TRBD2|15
CASSILAETSYEQYF
TGTGCCAGTAGTATACTAGCGGAAACCTCCTACGAGCAGTACTTC
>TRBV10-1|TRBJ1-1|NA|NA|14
CASSAYIGDTEAFF
TGCGCCAGCAGTGCCTATATCGGAGACACTGAAGCTTTCTTT
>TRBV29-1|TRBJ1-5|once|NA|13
CSVTVDGNQPQHF
TGCAGCGTCACAGTGGATGGCAATCAGCCCCAGCATTTT
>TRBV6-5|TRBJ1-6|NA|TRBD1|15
CASSPGTGVRSPLHF
TGTGCCAGCAGTCCCGGGACAGGGGTCAGGTCACCCCTCCACTTT
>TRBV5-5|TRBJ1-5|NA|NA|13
CASSLDSLGPQHF
TGTGCCAGCAGCTTGGATAGTCTAGGGCCCCAGCATTTT
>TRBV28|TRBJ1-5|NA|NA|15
CASSLVEGRGQPQHF
TGTGCCAGCAGTTTAGTCGAGGGTCGTGGTCAGCCCCAGCATTTT
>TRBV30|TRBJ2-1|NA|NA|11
CAWSDRDEQFF
TGTGCCTGGAGTGACAGGGATGAGCAGTTCTTC
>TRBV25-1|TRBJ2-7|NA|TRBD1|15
CASSEYQDRAGEQYF
TGTGCCAGCAGTGAATATCAGGACAGGGCAGGCGAGCAGTACTTC
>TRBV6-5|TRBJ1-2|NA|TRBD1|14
CASSQTGRNYGYTF
TGTGCCAGCAGTCAGACAGGGCGAAACTATGGCTACACCTTC
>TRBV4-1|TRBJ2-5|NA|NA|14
CASSQVVAAETQYF
TGCGCCAGCAGCCAAGTGGTGGCGGCGGAGACCCAGTACTTC
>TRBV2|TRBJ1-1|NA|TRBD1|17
CASKDWGQGAMNTEAFF
TGTGCCAGCAAGGACTGGGGACAGGGGGCAATGAACACTGAAGCTTTCTTT
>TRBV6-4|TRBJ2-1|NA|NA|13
CASRRDSHNEQFF
TGTGCCAGCCGGAGGGACAGCCACAATGAGCAGTTCTTC
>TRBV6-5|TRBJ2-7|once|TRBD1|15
CASSQGQGRSYEQYF
TGTGCCAGCAGTCAAGGACAGGGACGGTCCTACGAGCAGTACTTC
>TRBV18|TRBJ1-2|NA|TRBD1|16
CVSSPRTGLANYGYTF
TGTGTCAGCTCACCCCGGACAGGGTTAGCTAACTATGGCTACACCTTC
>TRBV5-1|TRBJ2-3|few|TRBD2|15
CASSSLAGSTDTQYF
TGCGCCAGCAGCTCCTTAGCGGGGAGCACAGATACGCAGTATTTT
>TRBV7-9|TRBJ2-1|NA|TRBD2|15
CASSSRLAGYNEQFF
TGTGCCAGCAGCTCAAGACTAGCGGGCTACAATGAGCAGTTCTTC
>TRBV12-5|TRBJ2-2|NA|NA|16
CASGSPVGRGTGELFF
TGTGCTAGTGGCTCCCCCGTGGGTCGGGGCACCGGGGAGCTGTTTTTT
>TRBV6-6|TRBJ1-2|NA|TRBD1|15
CASRTDRASSYGYTF
TGTGCCAGCAGGACGGACAGGGCGAGCAGCTATGGCTACACCTTC
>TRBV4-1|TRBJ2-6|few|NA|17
CASSQGRGRTGANVLTF
TGCGCCAGCAGCCAAGGGAGGGGGCGCACAGGGGCCAACGTCCTGACTTTC
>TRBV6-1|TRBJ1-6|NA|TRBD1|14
CASEGQGESSPLHF
TGTGCCAGCGAGGGACAGGGGGAAAGTTCACCCCTCCACTTT
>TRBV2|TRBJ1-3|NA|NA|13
CASSGEASDTIYF
TGTGCCAGCAGTGGGGAGGCTAGCGACACCATATATTTT
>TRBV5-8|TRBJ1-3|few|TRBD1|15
CASSLFEGAGNTIYF
TGTGCCAGCAGCTTGTTTGAGGGGGCCGGAAACACCATATATTTT
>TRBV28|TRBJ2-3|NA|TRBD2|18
CASSFGLAGGPSTDTQYF
TGTGCCAGCAGTTTCGGTCTAGCGGGAGGTCCTAGCACAGATACGCAGTATTTT
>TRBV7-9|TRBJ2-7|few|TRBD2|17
CASSFRTSGSPHYEQYF
TGTGCCAGCAGCTTTCGGACTAGCGGGAGCCCACACTACGAGCAGTACTTC
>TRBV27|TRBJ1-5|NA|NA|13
CASSTAYNQPQHF
TGTGCCAGCAGTACAGCATACAATCAGCCCCAGCATTTT
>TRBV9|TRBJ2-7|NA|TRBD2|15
CASSVGGTRRDEQYF
TGTGCCAGCAGCGTAGGCGGGACTAGAAGAGACGAGCAGTACTTC
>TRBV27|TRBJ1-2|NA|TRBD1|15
CASSLQGRGNYGYTF
TGTGCCAGCAGTTTACAGGGCAGGGGGAACTATGGCTACACCTTC
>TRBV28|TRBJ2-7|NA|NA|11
CASSLSREQYF
TGTGCCAGCAGTTTATCCCGCGAGCAGTACTTC
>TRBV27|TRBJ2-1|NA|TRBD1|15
CASRTHRTGRNEQFF
TGTGCCAGCAGAACCCACAGGACAGGCCGTAATGAGCAGTTCTTC
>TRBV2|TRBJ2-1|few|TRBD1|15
CASRYRDREYNEQFF
TGTGCCAGCAGGTACCGGGACAGGGAATACAATGAGCAGTTCTTC
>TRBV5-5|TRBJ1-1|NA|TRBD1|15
CASSLWDRVNTEAFF
TGTGCCAGCAGCTTGTGGGACAGGGTGAACACTGAAGCTTTCTTT
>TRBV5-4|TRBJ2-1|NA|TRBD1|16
CASSLLGQGIKNEQFF
TGTGCCAGCAGCTTGTTGGGACAGGGTATAAAGAATGAGCAGTTCTTC
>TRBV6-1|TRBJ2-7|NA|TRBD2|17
CASSVDSGGASRYEQYF
TGTGCCAGCAGTGTTGATAGCGGGGGGGCAAGTAGGTACGAGCAGTACTTC
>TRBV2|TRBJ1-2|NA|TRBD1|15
CASTWTGTTNYGYTF
TGTGCCAGCACCTGGACAGGAACAACTAACTATGGCTACACCTTC
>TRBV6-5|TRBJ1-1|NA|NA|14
CASSSFVGIPEAFF
TGTGCCAGCAGCTCGTTCGTGGGCATCCCAGAAGCTTTCTTT
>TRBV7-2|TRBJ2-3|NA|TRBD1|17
CASSSQGAWGGTDTQYF
TGTGCCAGCAGTAGCCAGGGGGCGTGGGGGGGCACAGATACGCAGTATTTT
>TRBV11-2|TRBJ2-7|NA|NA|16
CASSLARYLPRYEQYF
TGTGCCAGCAGCTTAGCCCGGTATCTACCGCGCTACGAGCAGTACTTC
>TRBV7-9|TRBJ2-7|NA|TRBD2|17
CASSVDPGLDMVYEQYF
TGTGCCAGCAGCGTAGATCCGGGACTAGACATGGTCTACGAGCAGTACTTC
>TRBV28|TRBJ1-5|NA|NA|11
CASRAGQPQHF
TGTGCCAGCAGGGCGGGGCAGCCCCAGCATTTT